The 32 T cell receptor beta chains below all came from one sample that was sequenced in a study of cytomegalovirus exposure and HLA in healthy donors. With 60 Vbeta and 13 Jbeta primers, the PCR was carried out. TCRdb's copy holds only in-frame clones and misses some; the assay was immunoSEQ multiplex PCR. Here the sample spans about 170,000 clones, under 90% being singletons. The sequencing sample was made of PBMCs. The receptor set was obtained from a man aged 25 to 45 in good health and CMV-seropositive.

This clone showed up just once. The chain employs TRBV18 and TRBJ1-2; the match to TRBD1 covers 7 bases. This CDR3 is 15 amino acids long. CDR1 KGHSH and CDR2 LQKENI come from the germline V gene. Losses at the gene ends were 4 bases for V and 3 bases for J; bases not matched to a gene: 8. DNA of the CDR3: TGTGCCAGCTCACTTTCCGGGACAGATTACTATGGCTACACCTTC. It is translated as CASSLSGTDYYGYTF.

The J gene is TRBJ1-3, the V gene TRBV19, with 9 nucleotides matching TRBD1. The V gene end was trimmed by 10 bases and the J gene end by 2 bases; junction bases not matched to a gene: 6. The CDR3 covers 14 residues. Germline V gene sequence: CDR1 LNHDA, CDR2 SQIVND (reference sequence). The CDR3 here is CATRDRVTGNTIYF. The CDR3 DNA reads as TGTGCCACTCGGGACAGGGTAACTGGAAACACCATATATTTT.

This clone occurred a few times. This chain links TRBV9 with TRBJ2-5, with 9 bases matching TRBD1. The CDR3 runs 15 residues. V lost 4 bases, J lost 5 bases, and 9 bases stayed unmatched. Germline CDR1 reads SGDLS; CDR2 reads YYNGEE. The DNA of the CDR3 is TGTGCCAGCAGCCTATCGGGACAGGGAGGGGAGACCCAGTACTTC. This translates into CASSLSGQGGETQYF.

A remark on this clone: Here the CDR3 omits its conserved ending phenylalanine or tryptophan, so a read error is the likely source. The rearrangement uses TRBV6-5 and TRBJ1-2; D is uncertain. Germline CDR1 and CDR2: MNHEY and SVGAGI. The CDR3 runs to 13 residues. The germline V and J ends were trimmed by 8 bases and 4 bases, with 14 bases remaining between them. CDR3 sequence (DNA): TGTGCCAGCTTTGAATTGTTGGGCTATGGCTACACCCTC. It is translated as CASFELLGYGYTL.

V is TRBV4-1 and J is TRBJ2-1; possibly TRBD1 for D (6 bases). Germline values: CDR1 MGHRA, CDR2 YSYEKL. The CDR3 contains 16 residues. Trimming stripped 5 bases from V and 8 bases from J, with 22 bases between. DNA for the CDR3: TGCGCCAGCAGCGCTGCCCCCAACAGGGATCTCCATGAGCAGTTCTTC. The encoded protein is CASSAAPNRDLHEQFF.

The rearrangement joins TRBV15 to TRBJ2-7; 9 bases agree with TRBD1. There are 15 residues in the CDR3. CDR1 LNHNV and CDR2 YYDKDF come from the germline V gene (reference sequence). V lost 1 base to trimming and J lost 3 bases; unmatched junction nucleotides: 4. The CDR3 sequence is CATSRGQGVHYEQYF. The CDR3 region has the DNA TGTGCCACCAGCAGAGGACAGGGGGTCCACTACGAGCAGTACTTC.

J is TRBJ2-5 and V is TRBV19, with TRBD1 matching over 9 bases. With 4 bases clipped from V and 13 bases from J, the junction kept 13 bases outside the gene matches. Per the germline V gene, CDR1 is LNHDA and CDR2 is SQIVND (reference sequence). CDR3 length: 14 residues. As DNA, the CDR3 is TGTGCCAGTAGTACCTGGGGACAGGGAGGAAGGATGTACTTC. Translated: CASSTWGQGGRMYF. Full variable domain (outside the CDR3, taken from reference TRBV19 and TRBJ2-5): DGGITQSPKYLFRKEGQNVTLSCEQNLNHDAMYWYRQDPGQGLRLIYYSQIVNDFQKGDIAEGYSVSREKKESFPLTVTSAQKNPTAFYLCASSTWGQGGRMYFGPGTRLLVL.

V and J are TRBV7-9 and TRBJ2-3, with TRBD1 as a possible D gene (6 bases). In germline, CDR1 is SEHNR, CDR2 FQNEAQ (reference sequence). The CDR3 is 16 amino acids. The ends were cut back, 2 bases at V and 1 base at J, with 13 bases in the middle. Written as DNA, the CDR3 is TGTGCCAGCAGCTTAACCCGGGCAGGGGGCACAGATACGCAGTATTTT. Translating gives CASSLTRAGGTDTQYF.

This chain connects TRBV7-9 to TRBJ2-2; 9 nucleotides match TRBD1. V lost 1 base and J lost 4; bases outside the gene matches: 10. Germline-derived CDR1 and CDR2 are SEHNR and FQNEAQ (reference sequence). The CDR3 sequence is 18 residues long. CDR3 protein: CASSLGVAGTGPTGELFF. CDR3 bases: TGTGCCAGCAGCTTAGGGGTGGCCGGGACAGGGCCCACCGGGGAGCTGTTTTTT.

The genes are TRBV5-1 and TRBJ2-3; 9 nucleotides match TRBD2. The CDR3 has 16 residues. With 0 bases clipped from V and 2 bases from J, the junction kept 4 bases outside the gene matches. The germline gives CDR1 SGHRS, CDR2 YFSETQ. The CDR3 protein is CASSLGLAELTDTQYF. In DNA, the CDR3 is TGCGCCAGCAGCTTGGGACTAGCGGAACTCACAGATACGCAGTATTTT.

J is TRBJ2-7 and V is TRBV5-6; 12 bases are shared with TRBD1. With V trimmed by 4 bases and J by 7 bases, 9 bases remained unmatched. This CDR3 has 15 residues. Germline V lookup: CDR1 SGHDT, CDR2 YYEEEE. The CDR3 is CASSRKGQGALEQYF. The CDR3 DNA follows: TGTGCCAGCAGCCGAAAGGGACAGGGGGCGCTTGAGCAGTACTTC.

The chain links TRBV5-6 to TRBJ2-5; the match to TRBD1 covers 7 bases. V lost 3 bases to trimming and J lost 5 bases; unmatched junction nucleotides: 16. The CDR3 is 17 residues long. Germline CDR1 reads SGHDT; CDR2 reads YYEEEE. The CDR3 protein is CASSSGWGTGAGETQYF. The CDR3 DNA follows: TGTGCCAGCAGCTCTGGTTGGGGAACAGGGGCCGGGGAGACCCAGTACTTC.

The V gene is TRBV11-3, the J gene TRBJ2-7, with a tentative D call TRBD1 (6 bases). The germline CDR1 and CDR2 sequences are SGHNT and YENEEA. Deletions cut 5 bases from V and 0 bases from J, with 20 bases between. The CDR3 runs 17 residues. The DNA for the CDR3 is TGTGCCAGCAGCCCGACACCCGGAGGACAGACCTCCTACGAGCAGTACTTC. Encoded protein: CASSPTPGGQTSYEQYF.

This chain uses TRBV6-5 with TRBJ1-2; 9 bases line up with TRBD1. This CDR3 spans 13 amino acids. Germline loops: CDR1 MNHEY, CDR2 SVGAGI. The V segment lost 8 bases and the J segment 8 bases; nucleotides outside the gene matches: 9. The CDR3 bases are TGTGCCAGCGGAATACAGGGGGCAGGGGGCTACACCTTC. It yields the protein CASGIQGAGGYTF.

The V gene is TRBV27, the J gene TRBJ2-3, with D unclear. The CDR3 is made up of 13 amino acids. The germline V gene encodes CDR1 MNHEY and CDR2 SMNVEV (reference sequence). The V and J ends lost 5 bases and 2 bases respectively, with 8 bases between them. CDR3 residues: CASSIRLTDTQYF. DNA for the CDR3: TGTGCCAGCAGTATCAGGCTCACAGATACGCAGTATTTT.

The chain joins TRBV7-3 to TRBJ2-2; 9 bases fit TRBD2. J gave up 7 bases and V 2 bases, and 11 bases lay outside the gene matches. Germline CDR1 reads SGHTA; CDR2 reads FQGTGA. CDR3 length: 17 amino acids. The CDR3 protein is CASSLGHQSGRIGELFF. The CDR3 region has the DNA TGTGCCAGCAGCTTAGGCCACCAGAGCGGGAGGATCGGGGAGCTGTTTTTT. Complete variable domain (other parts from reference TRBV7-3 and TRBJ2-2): GAGVSQTPSNKVTEKGKYVELRCDPISGHTALYWYRQSLGQGPEFLIYFQGTGAADDSGLPNDRFFAVRPEGSVSTLKIQRTERGDSAVYLCASSLGHQSGRIGELFFGEGSRLTVL.

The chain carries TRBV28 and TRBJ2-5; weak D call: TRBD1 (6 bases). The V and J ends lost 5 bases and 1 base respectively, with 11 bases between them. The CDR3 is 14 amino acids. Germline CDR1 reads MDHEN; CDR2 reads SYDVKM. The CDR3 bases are TGTGCCAGCAGTGTGTTACAGGGCCAAGAGACCCAGTACTTC. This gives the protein CASSVLQGQETQYF.

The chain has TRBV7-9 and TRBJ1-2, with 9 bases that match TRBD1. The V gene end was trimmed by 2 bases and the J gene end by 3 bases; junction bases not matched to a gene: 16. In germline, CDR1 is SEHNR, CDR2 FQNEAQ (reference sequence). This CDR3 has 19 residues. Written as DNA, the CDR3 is TGTGCCAGCAGCTTACCGCGGGGCAAACAGGGGGCTAGTGACTATGGCTACACCTTC. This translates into CASSLPRGKQGASDYGYTF.

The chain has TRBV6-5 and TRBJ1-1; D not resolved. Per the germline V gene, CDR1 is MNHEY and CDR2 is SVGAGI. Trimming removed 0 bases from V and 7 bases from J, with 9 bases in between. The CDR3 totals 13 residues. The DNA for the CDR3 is TGTGCCAGCAGTTACTCTCCCGGGATTGAAGCTTTCTTT. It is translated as CASSYSPGIEAFF.

CDR3 sequence (DNA): TGTGCCAGCTCACGGGACAGGGTAACCTACGAGCAGTACTTC. As protein: CASSRDRVTYEQYF. The rearrangement joins TRBV18 to TRBJ2-7; TRBD1 matches at 9 bases. Looked up from germline, CDR1 is KGHSH and CDR2 is LQKENI. V lost 4 bases, J lost 2 bases, and 3 bases stayed unmatched. The CDR3 extends over 14 amino acids.

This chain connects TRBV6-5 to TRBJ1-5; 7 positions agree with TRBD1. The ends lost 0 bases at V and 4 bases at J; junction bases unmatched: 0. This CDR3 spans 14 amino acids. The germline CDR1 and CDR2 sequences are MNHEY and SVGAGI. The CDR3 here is CASSYSTGNQPQHF. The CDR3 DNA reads TGTGCCAGCAGTTACTCGACAGGGAATCAGCCCCAGCATTTT.

CDR3 in amino acids: CASSPLPQKNTEAFF. The CDR3 DNA sequence: TGTGCCAGCAGCCCTCTACCTCAAAAGAACACTGAAGCTTTCTTT. The chain is built from TRBV9 and TRBJ1-1; D not resolved. Per germline, CDR1 SGDLS and CDR2 YYNGEE. This CDR3 comprises 15 residues. Trimming removed 4 bases at V and 1 base at J, with 14 bases between.

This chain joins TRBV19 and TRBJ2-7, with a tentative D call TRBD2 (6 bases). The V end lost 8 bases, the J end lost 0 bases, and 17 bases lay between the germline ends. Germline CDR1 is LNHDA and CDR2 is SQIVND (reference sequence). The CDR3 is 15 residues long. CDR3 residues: CASAVGGMPSYEQYF. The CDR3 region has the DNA TGTGCCAGTGCAGTCGGCGGGATGCCCTCCTACGAGCAGTACTTC.

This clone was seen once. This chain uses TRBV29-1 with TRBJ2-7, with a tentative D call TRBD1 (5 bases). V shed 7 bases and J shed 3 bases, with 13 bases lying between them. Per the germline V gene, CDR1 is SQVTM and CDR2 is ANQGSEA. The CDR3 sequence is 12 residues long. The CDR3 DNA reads TGCAGCGCTTGGGGCGAGGTCTACGAGCAGTACTTC. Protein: CSAWGEVYEQYF.

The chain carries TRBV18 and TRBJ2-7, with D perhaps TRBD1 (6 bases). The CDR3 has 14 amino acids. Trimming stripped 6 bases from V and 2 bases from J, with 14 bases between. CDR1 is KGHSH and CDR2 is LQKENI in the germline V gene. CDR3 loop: CASSKGDKPYEQYF. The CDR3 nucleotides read TGTGCCAGCTCCAAGGGGGACAAACCCTACGAGCAGTACTTC.

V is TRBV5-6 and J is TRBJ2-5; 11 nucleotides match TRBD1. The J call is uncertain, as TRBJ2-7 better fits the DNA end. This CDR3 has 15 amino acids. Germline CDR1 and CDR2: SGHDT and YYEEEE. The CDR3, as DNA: TGTGCCAGCAGCTTCGGACAGGGGGCTTTGTACGAGCAGTACTTC. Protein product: CASSFGQGALYEQYF.

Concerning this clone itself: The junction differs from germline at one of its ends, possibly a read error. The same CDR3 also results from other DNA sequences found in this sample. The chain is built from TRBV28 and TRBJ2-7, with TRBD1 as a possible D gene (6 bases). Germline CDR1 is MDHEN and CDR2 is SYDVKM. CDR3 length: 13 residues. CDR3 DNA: TGTGTCACAGGGCTCCAGTATCCCTACGAGCAGTACTTT. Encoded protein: CVTGLQYPYEQYF.

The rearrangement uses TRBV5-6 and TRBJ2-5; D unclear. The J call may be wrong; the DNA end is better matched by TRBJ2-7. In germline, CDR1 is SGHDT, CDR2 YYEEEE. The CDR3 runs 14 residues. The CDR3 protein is CASSLVGTNYEQYF. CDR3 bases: TGTGCCAGCAGCTTGGTTGGAACTAACTACGAGCAGTACTTC.

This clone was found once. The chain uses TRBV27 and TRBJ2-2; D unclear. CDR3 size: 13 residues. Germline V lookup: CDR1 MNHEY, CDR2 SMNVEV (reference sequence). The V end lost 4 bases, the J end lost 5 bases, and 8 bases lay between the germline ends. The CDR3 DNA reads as TGTGCCAGCAGTTATACCGAGACCGGGGAGCTGTTTTTT. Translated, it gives CASSYTETGELFF.

The CDR3 DNA reads as TGTGCCAGCAGTTTACTCAGGACTAGCGGGAGAGTGTTGATACCCTACGAGCAGTACTTC. It specifies CASSLLRTSGRVLIPYEQYF. The chain is built from TRBV28 and TRBJ2-7, with 13 bases aligning to TRBD2. The CDR3 loop spans 20 amino acids. With V trimmed by 2 bases and J by 2 bases, 15 bases remained unmatched. Germline CDR1 is MDHEN and CDR2 is SYDVKM.

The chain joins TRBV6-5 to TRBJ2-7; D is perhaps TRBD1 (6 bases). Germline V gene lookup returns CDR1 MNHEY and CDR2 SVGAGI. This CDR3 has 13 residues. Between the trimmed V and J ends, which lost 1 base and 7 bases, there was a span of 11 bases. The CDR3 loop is CASSYFTGLEQYF. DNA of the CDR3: TGTGCCAGCAGTTACTTTACAGGGCTAGAGCAGTACTTC.

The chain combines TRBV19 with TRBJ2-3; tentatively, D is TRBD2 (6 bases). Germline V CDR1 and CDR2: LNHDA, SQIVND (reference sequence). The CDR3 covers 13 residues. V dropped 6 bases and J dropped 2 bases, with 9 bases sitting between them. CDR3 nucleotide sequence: TGTGCCAGTAGGGGACTGGACACAGATACGCAGTATTTT. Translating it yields CASRGLDTDTQYF.